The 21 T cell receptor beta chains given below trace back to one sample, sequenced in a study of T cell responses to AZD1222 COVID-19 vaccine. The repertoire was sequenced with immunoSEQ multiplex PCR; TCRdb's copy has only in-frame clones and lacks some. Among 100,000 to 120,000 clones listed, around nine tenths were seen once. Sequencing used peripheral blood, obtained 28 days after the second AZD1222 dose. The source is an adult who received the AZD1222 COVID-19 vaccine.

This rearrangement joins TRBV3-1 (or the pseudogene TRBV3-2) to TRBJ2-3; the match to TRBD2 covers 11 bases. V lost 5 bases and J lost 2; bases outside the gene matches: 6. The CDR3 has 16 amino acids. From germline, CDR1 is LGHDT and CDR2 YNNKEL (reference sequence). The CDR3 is CASSTTSGANTDTQYF. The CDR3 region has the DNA TGTGCCAGCAGCACGACTAGCGGGGCAAACACAGATACGCAGTATTTT.

CDR3 bases: TGTGCCAGCAGCAAAGCGCGAGACAGGTATAGCAATCAGCCCCAGCATTTT. Translation: CASSKARDRYSNQPQHF. The V gene is TRBV21-1, the J gene TRBJ1-5; the table names TRBD1, a call not compared with the DNA. TRBV21-1 is a pseudogene locus. The CDR3 contains 17 residues.

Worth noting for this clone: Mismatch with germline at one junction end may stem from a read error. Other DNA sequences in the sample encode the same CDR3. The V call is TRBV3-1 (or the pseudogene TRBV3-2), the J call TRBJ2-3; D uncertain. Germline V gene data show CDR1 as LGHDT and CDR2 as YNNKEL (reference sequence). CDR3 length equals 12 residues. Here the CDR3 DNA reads TGTGCCAGCAGCCAGAGCACGGATACGCAGTATTTT. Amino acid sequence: CASSQSTDTQYF.

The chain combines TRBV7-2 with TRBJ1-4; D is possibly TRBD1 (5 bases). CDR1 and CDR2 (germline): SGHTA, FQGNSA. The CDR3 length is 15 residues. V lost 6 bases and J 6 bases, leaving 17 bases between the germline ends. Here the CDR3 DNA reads TGTGCCAGCAGTCCACACCTCGGGGGAGATGAAAAACTGTTTTTT. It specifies CASSPHLGGDEKLFF.

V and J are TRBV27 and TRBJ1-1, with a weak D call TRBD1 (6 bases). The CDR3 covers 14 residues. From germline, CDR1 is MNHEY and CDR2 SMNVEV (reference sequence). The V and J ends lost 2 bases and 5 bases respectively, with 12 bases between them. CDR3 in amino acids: CASSLKGQGTEAFF. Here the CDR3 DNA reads TGTGCCAGCAGTTTAAAAGGGCAGGGGACTGAAGCTTTCTTT.

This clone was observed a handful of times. The chain's CDR3 is CASSLFGGYEQYF. The CDR3 nucleotides are TGTGCCAGTAGTCTCTTTGGGGGCTACGAGCAGTACTTC. The chain uses TRBV19 and TRBJ2-7; D is tentatively TRBD1 or TRBD2 (5 bases each). Trimming shortened V by 5 bases and J by 3 bases, and 11 bases separated the two germline ends. Looked up from germline, CDR1 is LNHDA and CDR2 is SQIVND (reference sequence). There are 13 residues in the CDR3.

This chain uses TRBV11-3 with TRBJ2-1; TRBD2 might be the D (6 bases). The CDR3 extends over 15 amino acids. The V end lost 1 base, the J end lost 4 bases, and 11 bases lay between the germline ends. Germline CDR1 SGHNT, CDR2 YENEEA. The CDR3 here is CASSLGDGGYNEQFF. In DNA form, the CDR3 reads TGTGCCAGCAGCTTAGGGGACGGGGGATACAATGAGCAGTTCTTC. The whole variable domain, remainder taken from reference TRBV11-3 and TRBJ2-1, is EAGVVQSPRYKIIEKKQPVAFWCNPISGHNTLYWYLQNLGQGPELLIRYENEEAVDDSQLPKDRFSAERLKGVDSTLKIQPAELGDSAVYLCASSLGDGGYNEQFFGPGTRLTVL.

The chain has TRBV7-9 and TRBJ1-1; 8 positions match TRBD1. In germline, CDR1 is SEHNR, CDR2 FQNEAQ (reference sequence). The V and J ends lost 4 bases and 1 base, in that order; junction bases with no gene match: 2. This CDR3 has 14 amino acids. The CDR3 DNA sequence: TGTGCCAGCAGCTCCGGACAGGGGAACACTGAAGCTTTCTTT. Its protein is CASSSGQGNTEAFF. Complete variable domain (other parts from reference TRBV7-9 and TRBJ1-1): DTGVSQNPRHKITKRGQNVTFRCDPISEHNRLYWYRQTLGQGPEFLTYFQNEAQLEKSRLLSDRFSAERPKGSFSTLEIQRTEQGDSAMYLCASSSGQGNTEAFFGQGTRLTVV.

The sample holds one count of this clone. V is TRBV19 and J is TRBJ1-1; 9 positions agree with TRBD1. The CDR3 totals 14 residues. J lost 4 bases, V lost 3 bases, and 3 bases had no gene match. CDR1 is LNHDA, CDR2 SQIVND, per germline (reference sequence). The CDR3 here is CASSMWTGVTEAFF. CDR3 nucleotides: TGTGCCAGTAGTATGTGGACAGGGGTCACTGAAGCTTTCTTT. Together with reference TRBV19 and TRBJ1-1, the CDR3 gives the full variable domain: DGGITQSPKYLFRKEGQNVTLSCEQNLNHDAMYWYRQDPGQGLRLIYYSQIVNDFQKGDIAEGYSVSREKKESFPLTVTSAQKNPTAFYLCASSMWTGVTEAFFGQGTRLTVV.

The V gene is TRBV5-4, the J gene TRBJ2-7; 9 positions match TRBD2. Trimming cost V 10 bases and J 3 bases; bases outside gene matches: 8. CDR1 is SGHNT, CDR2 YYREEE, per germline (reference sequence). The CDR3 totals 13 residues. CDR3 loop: CAWKAGGLYEQYF. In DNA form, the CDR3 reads TGTGCCTGGAAGGCGGGGGGGCTCTACGAGCAGTACTTC.

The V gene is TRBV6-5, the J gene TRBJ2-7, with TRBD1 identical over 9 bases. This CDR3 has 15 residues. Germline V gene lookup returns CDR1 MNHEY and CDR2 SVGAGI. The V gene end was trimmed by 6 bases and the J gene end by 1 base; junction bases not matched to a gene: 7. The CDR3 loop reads CASRSGTGPSYEQYF. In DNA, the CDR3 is TGTGCCAGCAGGTCCGGGACAGGGCCTTCCTACGAGCAGTACTTC.

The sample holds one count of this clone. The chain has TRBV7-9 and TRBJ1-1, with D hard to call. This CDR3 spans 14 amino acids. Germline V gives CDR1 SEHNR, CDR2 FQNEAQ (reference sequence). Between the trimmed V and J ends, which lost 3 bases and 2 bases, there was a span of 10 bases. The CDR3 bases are TGTGCCAGCAGCTTTACAAACTTTAACACTGAAGCTTTCTTT. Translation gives CASSFTNFNTEAFF.

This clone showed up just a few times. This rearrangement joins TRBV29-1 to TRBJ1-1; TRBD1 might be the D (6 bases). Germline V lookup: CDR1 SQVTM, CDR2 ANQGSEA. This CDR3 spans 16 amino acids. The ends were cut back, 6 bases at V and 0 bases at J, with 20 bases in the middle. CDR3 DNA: TGCAGCGTCCAAGGGGGTCCGGACAACATGAACACTGAAGCTTTCTTT. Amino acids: CSVQGGPDNMNTEAFF.

CDR3 bases: TGTGCCAGCTCGCTGGACAGGAACACTGAAGCTTTCTTT. Residues: CASSLDRNTEAFF. The J gene is TRBJ1-1, the V gene TRBV18, with TRBD1 as a possible D gene (6 bases). The V gene lost 6 bases and the J gene lost 1 base, with 9 bases spanning the gap. The CDR3 consists of 13 residues. The V gene's germline CDR1 is KGHSH and CDR2 LQKENI.

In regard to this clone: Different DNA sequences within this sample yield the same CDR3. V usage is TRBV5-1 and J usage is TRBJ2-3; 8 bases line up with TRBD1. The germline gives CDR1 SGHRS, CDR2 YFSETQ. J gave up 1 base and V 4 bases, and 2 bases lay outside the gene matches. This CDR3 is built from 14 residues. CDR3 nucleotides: TGCGCCAGCAGCCAGGGACAGGGCACAGATACGCAGTATTTT. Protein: CASSQGQGTDTQYF.

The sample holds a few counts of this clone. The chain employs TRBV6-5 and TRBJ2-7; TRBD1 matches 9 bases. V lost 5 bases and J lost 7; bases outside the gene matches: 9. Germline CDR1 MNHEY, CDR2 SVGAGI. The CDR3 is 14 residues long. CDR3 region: CASSLDRGDGEQYF. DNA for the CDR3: TGTGCCAGCAGTCTGGACAGGGGAGATGGAGAGCAGTACTTC.

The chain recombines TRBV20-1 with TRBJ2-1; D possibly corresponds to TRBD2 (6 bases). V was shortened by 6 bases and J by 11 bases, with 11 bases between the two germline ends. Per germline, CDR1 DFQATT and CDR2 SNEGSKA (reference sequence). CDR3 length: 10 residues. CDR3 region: CSARRDQQFF. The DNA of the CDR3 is TGCAGTGCCAGGCGGGACCAGCAGTTCTTC.

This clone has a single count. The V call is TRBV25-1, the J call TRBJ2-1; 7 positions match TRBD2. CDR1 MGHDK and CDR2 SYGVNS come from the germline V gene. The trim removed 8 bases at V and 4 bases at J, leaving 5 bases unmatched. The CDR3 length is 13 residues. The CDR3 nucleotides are TGTGCCAGCGTCCCGGGGGGATACAATGAGCAGTTCTTC. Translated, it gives CASVPGGYNEQFF.

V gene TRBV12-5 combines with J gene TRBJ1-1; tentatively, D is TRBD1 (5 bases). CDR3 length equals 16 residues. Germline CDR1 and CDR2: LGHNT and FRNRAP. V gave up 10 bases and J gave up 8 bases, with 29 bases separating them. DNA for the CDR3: TGTGCTACCTCCAGGCGGGGACTGGCCAGCGAAAAAGAAGCTTTCTTT. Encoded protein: CATSRRGLASEKEAFF.

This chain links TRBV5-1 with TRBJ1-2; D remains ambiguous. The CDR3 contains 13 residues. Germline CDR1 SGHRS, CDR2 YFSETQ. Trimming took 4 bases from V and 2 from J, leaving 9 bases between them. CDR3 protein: CASSQDGNYGYTF. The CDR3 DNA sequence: TGCGCCAGCAGCCAGGACGGCAACTATGGCTACACCTTC.

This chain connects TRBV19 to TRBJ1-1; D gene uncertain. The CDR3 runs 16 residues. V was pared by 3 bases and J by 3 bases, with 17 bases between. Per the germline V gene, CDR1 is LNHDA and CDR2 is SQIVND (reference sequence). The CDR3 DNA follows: TGTGCCAGTAGTATTACCTTCGGCGGTTCCTACACTGAAGCTTTCTTT. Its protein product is CASSITFGGSYTEAFF.